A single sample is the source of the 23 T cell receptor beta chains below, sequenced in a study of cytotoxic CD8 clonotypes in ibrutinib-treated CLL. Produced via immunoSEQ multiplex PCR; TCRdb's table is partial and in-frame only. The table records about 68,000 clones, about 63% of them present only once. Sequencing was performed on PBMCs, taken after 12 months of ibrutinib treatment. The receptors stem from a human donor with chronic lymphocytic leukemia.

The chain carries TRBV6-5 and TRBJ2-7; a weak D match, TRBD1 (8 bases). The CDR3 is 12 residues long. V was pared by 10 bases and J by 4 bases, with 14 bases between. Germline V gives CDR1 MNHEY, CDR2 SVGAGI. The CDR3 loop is CATSQGGYEQYF. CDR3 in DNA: TGTGCCACCTCACAGGGGGGGTACGAGCAGTACTTC.

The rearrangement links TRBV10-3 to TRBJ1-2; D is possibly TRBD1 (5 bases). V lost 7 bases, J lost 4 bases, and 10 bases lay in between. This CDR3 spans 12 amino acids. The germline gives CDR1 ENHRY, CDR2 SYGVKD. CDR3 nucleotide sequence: TGTGCCATCACCAGGGATCTCTATGGCTACACCTTC. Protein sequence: CAITRDLYGYTF.

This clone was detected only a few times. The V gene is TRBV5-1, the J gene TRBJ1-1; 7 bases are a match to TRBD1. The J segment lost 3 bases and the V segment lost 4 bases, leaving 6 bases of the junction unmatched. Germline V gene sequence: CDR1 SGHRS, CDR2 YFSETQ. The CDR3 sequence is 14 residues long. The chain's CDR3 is CASSTAGGYTEAFF. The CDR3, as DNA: TGCGCCAGCAGCACTGCAGGGGGTTACACTGAAGCTTTCTTT.

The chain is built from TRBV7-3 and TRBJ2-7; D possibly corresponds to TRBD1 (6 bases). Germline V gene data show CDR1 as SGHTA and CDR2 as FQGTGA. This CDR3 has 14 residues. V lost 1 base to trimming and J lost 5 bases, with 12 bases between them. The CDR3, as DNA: TGTGCCAGCAGCTTAATGGGCAGGGGCGACGAGCAGTACTTC. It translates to CASSLMGRGDEQYF.

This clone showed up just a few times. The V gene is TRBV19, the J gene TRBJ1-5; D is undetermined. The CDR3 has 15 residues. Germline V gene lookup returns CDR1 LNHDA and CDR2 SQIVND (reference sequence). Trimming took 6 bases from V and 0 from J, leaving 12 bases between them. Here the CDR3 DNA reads TGTGCCAGTAGCCGTGGAGGGAGTAGCAATCAGCCCCAGCATTTT. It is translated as CASSRGGSSNQPQHF.

CDR3 loop: CASSRTGKANEKLFF. Here the CDR3 DNA reads TGTGCCAGCAGCAGGACAGGGAAGGCTAATGAAAAACTGTTTTTT. This chain uses TRBV2 with TRBJ1-4; TRBD1 matches at 8 bases. The CDR3 is 15 amino acids. V trimming: 6 bases; J trimming: 3 bases; junction bases outside the gene matches: 6. CDR1 is SNHLY, CDR2 FYNNEI, per germline.

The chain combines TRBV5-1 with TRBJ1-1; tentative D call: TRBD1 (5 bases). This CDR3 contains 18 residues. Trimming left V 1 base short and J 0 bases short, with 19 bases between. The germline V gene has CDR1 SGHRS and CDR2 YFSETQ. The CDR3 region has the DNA TGCGCCAGCAGCTTGCAGGGCCCCGGTTGGAGCATGAACACTGAAGCTTTCTTT. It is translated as CASSLQGPGWSMNTEAFF.

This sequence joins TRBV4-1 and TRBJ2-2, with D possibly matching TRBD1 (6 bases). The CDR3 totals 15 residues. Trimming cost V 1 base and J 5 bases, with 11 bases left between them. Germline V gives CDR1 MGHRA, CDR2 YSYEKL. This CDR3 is CASSQAGGKTGELFF. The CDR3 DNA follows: TGCGCCAGCAGCCAAGCTGGGGGCAAGACCGGGGAGCTGTTTTTT.

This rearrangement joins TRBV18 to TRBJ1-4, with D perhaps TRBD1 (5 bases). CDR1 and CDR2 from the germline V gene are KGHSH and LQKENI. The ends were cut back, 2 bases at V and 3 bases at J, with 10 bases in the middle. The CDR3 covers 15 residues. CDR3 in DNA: TGTGCCAGCTCACCAAGGAGAGGGGCTAATGAAAAACTGTTTTTT. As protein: CASSPRRGANEKLFF.

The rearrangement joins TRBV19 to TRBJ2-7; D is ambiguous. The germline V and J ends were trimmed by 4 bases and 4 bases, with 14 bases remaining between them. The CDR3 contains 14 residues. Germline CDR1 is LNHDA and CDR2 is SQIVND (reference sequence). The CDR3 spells CASSSFGRTYEQYF. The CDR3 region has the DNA TGTGCCAGTAGTAGTTTTGGGCGAACGTACGAGCAGTACTTC.

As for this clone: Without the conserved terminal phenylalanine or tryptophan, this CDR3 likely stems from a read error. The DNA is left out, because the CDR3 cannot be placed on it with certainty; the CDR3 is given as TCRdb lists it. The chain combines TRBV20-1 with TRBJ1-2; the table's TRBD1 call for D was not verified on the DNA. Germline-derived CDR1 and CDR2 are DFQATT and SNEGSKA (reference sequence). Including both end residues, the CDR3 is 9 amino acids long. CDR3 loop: CSARDSQAI.

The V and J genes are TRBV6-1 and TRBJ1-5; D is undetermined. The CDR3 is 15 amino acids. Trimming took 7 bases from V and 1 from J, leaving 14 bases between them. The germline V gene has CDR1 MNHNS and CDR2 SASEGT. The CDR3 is CASIRGSGSNQPQHF. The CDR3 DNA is TGTGCCAGCATCCGGGGATCGGGAAGCAATCAGCCCCAGCATTTT.

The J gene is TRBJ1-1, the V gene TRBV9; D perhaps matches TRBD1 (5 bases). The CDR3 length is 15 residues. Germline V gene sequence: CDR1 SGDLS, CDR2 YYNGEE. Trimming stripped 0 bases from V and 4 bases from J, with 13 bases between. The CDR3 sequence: CASSVDPGPATEAFF. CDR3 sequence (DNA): TGTGCCAGCAGCGTAGACCCGGGGCCCGCCACTGAAGCTTTCTTT.

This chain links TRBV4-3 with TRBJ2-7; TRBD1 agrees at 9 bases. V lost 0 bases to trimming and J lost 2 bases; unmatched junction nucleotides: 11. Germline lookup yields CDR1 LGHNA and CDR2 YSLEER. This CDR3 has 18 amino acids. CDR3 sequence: CASSQDRVDRGSTYEQYF. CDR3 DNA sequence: TGCGCCAGCAGCCAAGATAGAGTAGACAGGGGGTCAACCTACGAGCAGTACTTC.

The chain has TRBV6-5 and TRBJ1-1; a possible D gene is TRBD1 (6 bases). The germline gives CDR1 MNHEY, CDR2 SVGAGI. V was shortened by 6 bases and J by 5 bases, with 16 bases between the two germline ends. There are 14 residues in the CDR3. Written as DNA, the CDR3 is TGTGCCAGCAGCCCCGGAGGGGGGGGAACTGAAGCTTTCTTT. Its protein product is CASSPGGGGTEAFF.

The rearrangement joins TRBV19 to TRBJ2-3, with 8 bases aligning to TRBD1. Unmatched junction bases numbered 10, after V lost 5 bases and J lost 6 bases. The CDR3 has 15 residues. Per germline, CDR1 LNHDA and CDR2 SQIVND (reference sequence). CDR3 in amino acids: CASSLGTGGMDTQYF. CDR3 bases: TGTGCCAGTAGTCTCGGGACAGGTGGAATGGATACGCAGTATTTT.

The CDR3, as DNA: TGTGCCAGCAGCGCCGGACAGGTCTTCTCTGGAAACACCATATATTTT. It is translated as CASSAGQVFSGNTIYF. The rearrangement uses TRBV9 and TRBJ1-3, with 7 bases fitting TRBD1. CDR1 and CDR2 from the germline V gene are SGDLS and YYNGEE. The CDR3 sequence is 16 residues long. J gave up 0 bases and V 3 bases, and 6 bases lay outside the gene matches.

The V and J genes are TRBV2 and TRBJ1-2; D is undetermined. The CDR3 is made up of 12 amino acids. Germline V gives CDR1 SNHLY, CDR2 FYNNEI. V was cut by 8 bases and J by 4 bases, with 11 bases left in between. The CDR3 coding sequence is TGTGCCAGCCTACCGGCCAGCTATGGCTACACCTTC. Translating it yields CASLPASYGYTF.

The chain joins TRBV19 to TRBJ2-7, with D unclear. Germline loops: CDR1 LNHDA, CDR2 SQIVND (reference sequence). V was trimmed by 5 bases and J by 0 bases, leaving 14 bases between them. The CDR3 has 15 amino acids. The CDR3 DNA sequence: TGTGCCAGTAGTGAGCCCTTCAAGAGCTCCTACGAGCAGTACTTC. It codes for CASSEPFKSSYEQYF.

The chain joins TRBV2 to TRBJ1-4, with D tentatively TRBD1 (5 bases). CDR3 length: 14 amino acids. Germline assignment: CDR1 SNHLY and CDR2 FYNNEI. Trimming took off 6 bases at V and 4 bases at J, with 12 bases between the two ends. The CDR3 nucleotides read TGTGCCAGCAGGCTGGGGACCTTTAATGAAAAACTGTTTTTT. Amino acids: CASRLGTFNEKLFF.

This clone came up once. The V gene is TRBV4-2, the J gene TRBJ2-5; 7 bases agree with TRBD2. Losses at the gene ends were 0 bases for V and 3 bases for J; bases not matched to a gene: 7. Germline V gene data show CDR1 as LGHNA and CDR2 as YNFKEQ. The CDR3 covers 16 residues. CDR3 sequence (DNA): TGTGCCAGCAGCCAAGATAGGTCGAGCGGGGAAGAGACCCAGTACTTC. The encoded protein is CASSQDRSSGEETQYF.

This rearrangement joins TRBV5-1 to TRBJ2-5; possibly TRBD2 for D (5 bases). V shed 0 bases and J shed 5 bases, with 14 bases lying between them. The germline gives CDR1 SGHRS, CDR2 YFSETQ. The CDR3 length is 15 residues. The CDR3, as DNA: TGCGCCAGCAGCTTGGTCGGGGTGCGAGACGAGACCCAGTACTTC. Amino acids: CASSLVGVRDETQYF.

This chain's CDR3 is CAWSAFTGDLQTGANVLTF. The CDR3 nucleotides read TGTGCCTGGAGTGCCTTCACGGGTGACCTACAAACCGGGGCCAACGTCCTGACTTTC. This sequence joins TRBV30 and TRBJ2-6; D gene uncertain. CDR3 length equals 19 residues. V was pared by 1 base and J by 4 bases, with 23 bases between. The germline V gene encodes CDR1 GTSNPN and CDR2 SVGIG (reference sequence).